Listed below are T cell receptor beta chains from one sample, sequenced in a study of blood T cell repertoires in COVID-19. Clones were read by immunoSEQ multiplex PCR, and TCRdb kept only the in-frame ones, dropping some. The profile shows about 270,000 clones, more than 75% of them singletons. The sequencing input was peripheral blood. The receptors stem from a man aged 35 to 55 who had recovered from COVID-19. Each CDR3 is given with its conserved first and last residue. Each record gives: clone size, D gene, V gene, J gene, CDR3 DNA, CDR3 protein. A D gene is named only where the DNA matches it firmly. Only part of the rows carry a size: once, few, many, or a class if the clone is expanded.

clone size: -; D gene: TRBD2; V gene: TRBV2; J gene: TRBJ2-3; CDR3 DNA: TGTGCCAGCAGTAATAGCGGGAGAACAGATACGCAGTATTTT; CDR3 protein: CASSNSGRTDTQYF
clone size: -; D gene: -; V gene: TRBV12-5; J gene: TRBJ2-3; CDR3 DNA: TGTGCTAGTGGTTTGACGCCGGAGGCGTATACGCAGTATTTT; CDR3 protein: CASGLTPEAYTQYF
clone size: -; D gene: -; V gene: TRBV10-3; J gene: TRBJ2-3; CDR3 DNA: TGTGCCATCAGTGAGTCAACCTTTCAGTCCACAGATACGCAGTATTTT; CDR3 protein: CAISESTFQSTDTQYF
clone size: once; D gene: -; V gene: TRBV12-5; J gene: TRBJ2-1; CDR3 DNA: TGTGCTAGCTTAGAGGGCCTGTACAATGAGCAGTTCTTC; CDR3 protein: CASLEGLYNEQFF
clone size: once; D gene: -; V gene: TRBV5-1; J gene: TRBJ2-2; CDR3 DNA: TGCGCCAGCAGCTTAGTTGCGGGCCATGCGAACACCGGGGAGCTGTTTTTT; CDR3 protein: CASSLVAGHANTGELFF
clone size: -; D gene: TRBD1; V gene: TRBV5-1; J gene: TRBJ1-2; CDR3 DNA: TGCGCCAGCAGGCAGGACAGGGTGCATGGCTACACCTTC; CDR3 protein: CASRQDRVHGYTF
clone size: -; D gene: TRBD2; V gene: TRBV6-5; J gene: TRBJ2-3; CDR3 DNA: TGTGCCAGCAGAAGACTAGCGGGAGGGACTGATACGCAGTATTTT; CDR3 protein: CASRRLAGGTDTQYF
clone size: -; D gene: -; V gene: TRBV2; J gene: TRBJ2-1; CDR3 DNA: TGTGCCAGCGGCGACTTCTACTCCTACAATGAGCAGTTCTTC; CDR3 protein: CASGDFYSYNEQFF
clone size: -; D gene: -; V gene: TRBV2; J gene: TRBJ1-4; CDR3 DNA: TGTGCCAGCAGTGAGGGGGGGCAGGATGAAAAACTGTTTTTT; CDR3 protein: CASSEGGQDEKLFF
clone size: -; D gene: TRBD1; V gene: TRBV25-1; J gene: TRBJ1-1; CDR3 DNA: TGTGCCAGCAGTGAAGACAGGGGAGCTGAAGCTTTCTTT; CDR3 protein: CASSEDRGAEAFF
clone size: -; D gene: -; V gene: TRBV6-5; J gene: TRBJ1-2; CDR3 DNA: TGTGCCAGCTCCGACAGACCTCCTAACTATGGCTACACCTTC; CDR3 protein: CASSDRPPNYGYTF
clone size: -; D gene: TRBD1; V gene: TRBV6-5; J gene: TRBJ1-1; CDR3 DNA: TGTGCCAGCAGGCCAGGGGGCTCGAGCACTGAAGCTTTCTTT; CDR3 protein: CASRPGGSSTEAFF
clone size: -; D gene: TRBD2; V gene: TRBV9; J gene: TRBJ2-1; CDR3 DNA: TGTGCCAGCAGCGTAAAGGGCGGGGGGGCGATGGATGAGCAGTTCTTC; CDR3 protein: CASSVKGGGAMDEQFF
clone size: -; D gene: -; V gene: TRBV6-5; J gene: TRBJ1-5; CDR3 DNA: TGTGCCAGCAGTTACTCGCAGGGCCGTGGACAGCCCCAGCATTTT; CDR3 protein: CASSYSQGRGQPQHF
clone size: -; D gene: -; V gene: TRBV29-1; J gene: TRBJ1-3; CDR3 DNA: TGCAGCGTTGTCGACAGCTCCTCTGGAAACACCATATATTTT; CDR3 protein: CSVVDSSSGNTIYF
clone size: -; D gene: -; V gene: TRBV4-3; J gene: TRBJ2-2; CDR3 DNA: TGCGCCAGCAGCCAAGCGGGCAGCGGGACCGGGGAGCTGTTTTTT; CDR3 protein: CASSQAGSGTGELFF
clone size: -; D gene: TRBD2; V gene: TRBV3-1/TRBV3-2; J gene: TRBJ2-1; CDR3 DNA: TGTGCCAGCAGCCAAGATGCTGGCGGGAGGCTTAGGAGTGAGCAGTTCTTC; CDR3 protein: CASSQDAGGRLRSEQFF
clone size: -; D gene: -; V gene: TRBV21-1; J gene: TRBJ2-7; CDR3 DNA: TGTGCCAGCAGCAACGGACTAGCGGGGGGGCGGTACGAGCAGTACTTC; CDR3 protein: CASSNGLAGGRYEQYF
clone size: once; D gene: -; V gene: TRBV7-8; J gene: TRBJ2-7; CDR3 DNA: TGTGCCAGCAGCTTGCCCCGTAGGAGAGGCTACGAGCAGTACTTC; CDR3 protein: CASSLPRRRGYEQYF
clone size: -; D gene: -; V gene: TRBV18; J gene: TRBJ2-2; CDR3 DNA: TGTGCCAGCTCACCTCTCCGGCAGGGGTACTCCGGGGAGCTGTTTTTT; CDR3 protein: CASSPLRQGYSGELFF
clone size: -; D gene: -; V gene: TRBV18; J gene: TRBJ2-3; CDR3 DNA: TGTGCCAGCTCACCAGGGGCCCCAGATACGCAGTATTTT; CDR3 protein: CASSPGAPDTQYF
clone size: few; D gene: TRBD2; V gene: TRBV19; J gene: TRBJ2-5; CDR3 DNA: TGTGCCAGTAGTAGATTTAGCGGGAGCCTGCAAGAGACCCAGTACTTC; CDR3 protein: CASSRFSGSLQETQYF
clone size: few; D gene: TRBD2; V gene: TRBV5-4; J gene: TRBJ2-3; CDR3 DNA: TGTGCCAGCAGCTTGGCGGCTAGCGGGAGTGCCACAGATACGCAGTATTTT; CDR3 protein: CASSLAASGSATDTQYF
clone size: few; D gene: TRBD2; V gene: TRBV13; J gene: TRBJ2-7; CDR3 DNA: TGTGCCAGCACGCCGAAGCGGGACCGCTCCTACGAGCAGTACTTC; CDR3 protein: CASTPKRDRSYEQYF
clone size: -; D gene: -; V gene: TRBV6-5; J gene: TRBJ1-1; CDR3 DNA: TGTGCCAGCAGTTTCTACTCGGGGGCTGAAGCTTTCTTT; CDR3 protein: CASSFYSGAEAFF
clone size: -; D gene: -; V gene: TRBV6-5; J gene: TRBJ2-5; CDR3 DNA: TGTGCCAGCAGTTACTACCAGTGGGAGACCCAGTACTTC; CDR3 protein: CASSYYQWETQYF
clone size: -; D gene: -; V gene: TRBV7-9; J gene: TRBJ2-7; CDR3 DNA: TGTGCCAGCAGTGATGATGGCAGCTCCTACGAGCAGTACTTC; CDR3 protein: CASSDDGSSYEQYF
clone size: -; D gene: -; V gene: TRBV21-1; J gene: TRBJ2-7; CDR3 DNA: TGTGCCAGCAGTACGAATTCGGTCGTAACTAGTTACTACGAGCAGTACTTC; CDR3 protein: CASSTNSVVTSYYEQYF
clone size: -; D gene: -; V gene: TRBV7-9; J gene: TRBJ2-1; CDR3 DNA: TGTGCCAGCAGCTTAGGGCAGAAATACAATGAGCAGTTCTTC; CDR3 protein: CASSLGQKYNEQFF
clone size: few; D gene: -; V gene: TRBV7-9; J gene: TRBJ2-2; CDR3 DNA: TGTGCCAGCACCCCTTTAACCGGGGAGCTGTTTTTT; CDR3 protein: CASTPLTGELFF
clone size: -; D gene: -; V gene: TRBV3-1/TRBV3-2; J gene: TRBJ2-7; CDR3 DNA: TGTGCCAGCAGCCATCTCCCCTACGAGCAGTACTTC; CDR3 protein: CASSHLPYEQYF
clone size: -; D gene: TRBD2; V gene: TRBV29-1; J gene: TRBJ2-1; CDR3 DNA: TGCAGCGTCGACCGACTAGCGGGGTACAATGAGCAGTTCTTC; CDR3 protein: CSVDRLAGYNEQFF
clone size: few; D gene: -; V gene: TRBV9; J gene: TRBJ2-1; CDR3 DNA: TGTGCCAGCAGCGTAAGGGACAGCCCTCAAGCGGGGGTGATAGCTTACAATGAGCAGTTCTTC; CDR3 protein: CASSVRDSPQAGVIAYNEQFF